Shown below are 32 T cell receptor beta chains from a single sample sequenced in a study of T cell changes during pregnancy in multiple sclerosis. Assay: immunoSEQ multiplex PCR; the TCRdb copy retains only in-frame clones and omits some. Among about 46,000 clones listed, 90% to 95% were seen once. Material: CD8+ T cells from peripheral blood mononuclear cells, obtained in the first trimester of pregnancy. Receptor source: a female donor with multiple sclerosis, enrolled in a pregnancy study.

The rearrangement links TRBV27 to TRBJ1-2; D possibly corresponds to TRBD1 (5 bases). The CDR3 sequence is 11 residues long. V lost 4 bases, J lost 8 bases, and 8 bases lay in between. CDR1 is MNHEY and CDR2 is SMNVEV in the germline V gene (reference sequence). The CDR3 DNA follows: TGTGCCAGCAGTTCAGGGTTCGGCTACACCTTC. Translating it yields CASSSGFGYTF.

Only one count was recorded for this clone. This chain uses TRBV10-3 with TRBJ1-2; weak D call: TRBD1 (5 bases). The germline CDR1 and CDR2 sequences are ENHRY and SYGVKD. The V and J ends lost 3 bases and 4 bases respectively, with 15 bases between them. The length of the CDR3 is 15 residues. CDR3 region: CAISETGGVGYGYTF. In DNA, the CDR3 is TGTGCCATCAGTGAAACCGGGGGGGTAGGCTATGGCTACACCTTC.

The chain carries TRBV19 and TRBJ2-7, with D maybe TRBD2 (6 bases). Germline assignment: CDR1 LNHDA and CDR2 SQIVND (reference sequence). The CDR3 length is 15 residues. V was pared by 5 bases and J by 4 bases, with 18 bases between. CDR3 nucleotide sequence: TGTGCCAGTAGTGCGGGGTCCATCGGAGGGTACGAGCAGTACTTC. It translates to CASSAGSIGGYEQYF.

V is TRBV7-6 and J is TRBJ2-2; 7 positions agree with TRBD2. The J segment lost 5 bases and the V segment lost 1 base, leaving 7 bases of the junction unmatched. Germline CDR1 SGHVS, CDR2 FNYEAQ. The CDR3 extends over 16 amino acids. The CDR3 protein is CASSLGLGEGTGELFF. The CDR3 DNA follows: TGTGCCAGCAGCTTAGGTCTTGGGGAGGGGACCGGGGAGCTGTTTTTT.

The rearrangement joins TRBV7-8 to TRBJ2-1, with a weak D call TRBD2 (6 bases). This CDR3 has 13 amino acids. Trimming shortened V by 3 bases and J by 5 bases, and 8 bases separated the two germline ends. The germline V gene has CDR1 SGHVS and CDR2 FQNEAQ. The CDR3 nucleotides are TGTGCCAGCAGCTTCGGGGGTGACAATGAGCAGTTCTTC. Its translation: CASSFGGDNEQFF.

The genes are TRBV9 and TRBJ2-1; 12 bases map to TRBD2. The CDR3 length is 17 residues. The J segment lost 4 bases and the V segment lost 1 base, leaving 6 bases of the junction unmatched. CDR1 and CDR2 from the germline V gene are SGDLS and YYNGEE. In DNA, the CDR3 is TGTGCCAGCAGCGTATCGGCCGGGACTAGCGGGTACAATGAGCAGTTCTTC. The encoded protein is CASSVSAGTSGYNEQFF.

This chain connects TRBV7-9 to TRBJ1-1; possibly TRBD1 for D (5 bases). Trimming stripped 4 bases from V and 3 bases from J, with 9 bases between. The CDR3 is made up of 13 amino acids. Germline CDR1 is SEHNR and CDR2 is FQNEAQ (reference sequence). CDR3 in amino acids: CASSSTTDTEAFF. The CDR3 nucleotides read TGTGCCAGCAGCTCGACGACAGACACTGAAGCTTTCTTT.

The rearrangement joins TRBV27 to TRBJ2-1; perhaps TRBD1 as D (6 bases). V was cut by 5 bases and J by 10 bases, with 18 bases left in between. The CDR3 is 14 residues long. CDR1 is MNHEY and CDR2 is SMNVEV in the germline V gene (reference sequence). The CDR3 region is CASSAASGAREQFF. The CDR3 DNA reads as TGTGCCAGCAGTGCCGCATCAGGGGCGCGCGAGCAGTTCTTC.

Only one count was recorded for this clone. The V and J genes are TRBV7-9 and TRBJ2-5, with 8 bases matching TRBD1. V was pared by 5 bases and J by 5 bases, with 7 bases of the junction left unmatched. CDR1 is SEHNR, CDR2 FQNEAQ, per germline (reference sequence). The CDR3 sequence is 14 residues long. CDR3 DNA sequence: TGTGCCAGCAGCCAGGGACAGGTCGTGGAGACCCAGTACTTC. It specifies CASSQGQVVETQYF.

The CDR3 loop reads CASSLSGSSYNEQFF. In DNA form, the CDR3 reads TGTGCCAGCAGTTTATCCGGGAGCTCCTACAATGAGCAGTTCTTC. The chain recombines TRBV27 with TRBJ2-1; possibly TRBD2 for D (6 bases). V shed 0 bases and J shed 0 bases, with 6 bases lying between them. CDR1 and CDR2 from the germline V gene are MNHEY and SMNVEV (reference sequence). The length of the CDR3 is 15 residues.

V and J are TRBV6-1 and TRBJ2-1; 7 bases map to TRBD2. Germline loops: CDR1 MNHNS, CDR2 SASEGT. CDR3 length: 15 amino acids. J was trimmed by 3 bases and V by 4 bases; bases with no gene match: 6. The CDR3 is CASSVPAGIYNEQFF. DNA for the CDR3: TGTGCCAGCAGTGTTCCAGCGGGAATCTACAATGAGCAGTTCTTC.

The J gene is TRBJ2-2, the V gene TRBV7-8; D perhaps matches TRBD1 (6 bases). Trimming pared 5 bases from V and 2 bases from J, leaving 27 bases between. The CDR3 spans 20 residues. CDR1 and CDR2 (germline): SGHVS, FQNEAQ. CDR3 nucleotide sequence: TGTGCCAGCAGCATAGAGGCAGGGGTTAGCCTAAGTTTTAACACCGGGGAGCTGTTTTTT. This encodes CASSIEAGVSLSFNTGELFF.

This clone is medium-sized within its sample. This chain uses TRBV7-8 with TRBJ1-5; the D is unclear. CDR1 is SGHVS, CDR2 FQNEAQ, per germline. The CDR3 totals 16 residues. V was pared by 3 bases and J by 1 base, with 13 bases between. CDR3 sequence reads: CASSFSGLNSNQPQHF. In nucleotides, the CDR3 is TGTGCCAGCAGCTTCTCCGGGTTGAACAGCAATCAGCCCCAGCATTTT.

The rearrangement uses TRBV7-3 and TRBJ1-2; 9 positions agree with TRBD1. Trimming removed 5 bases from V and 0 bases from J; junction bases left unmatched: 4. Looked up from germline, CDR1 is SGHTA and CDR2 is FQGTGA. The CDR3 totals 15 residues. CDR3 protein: CASSRGQGPNYGYTF. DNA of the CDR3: TGTGCCAGCAGCCGGGGACAGGGACCTAACTATGGCTACACCTTC.

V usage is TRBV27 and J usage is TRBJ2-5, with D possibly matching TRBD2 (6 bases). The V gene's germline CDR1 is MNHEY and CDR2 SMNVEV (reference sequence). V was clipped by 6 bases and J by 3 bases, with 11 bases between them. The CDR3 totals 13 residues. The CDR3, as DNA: TGTGCCAGCAGCCCCCCGGGGGAAGAGACCCAGTACTTC. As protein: CASSPPGEETQYF.

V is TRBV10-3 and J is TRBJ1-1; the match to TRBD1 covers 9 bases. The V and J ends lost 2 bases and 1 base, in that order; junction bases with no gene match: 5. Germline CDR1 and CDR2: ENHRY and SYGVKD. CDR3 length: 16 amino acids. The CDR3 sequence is CAISEITGQGNTEAFF. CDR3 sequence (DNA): TGTGCCATCAGTGAGATTACGGGACAGGGGAACACTGAAGCTTTCTTT.

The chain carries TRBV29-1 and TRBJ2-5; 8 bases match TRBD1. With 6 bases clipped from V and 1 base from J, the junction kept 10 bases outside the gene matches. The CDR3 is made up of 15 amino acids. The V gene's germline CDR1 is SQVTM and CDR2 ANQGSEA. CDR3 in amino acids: CSVEDRAVVQETQYF. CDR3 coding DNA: TGCAGCGTAGAGGACAGGGCGGTAGTCCAAGAGACCCAGTACTTC.

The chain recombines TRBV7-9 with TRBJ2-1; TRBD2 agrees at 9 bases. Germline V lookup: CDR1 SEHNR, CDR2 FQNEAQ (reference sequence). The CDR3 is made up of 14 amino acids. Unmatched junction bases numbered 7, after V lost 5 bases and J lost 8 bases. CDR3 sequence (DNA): TGTGCCAGCAGCGACTTAGCGGGAGTCGATGAGCAGTTCTTC. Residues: CASSDLAGVDEQFF.

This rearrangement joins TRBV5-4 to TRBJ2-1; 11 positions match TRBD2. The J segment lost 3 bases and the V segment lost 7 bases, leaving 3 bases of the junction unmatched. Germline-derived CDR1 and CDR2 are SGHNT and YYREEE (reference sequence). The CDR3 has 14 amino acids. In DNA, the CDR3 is TGTGCCAGCCGCACTAGCGGGAGCTACAATGAGCAGTTCTTC. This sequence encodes CASRTSGSYNEQFF.

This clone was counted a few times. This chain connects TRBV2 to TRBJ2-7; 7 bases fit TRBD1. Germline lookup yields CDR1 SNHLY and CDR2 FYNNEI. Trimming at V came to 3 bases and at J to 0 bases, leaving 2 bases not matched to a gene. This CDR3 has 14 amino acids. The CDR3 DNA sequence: TGTGCCAGCAGTGATAGGGACAGCTCCTACGAGCAGTACTTC. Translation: CASSDRDSSYEQYF.

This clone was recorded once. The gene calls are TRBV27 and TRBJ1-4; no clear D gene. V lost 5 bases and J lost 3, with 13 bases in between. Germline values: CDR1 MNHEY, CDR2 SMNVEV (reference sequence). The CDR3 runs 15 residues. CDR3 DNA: TGTGCCAGCAGTCGCGAGGGTGCGGCTAATGAAAAACTGTTTTTT. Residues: CASSREGAANEKLFF. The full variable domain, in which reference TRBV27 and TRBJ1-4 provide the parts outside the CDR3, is EAQVTQNPRYLITVTGKKLTVTCSQNMNHEYMSWYRQDPGLGLRQIYYSMNVEVTDKGDVPEGYKVSRKEKRNFPLILESPSPNQTSLYFCASSREGAANEKLFFGSGTQLSVL.

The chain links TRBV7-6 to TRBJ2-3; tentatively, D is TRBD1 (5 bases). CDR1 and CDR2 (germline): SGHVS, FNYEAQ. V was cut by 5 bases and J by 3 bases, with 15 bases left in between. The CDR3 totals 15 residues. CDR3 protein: CASSPQEFGTDTQYF. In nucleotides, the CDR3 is TGTGCCAGCAGCCCACAGGAATTCGGTACAGATACGCAGTATTTT.

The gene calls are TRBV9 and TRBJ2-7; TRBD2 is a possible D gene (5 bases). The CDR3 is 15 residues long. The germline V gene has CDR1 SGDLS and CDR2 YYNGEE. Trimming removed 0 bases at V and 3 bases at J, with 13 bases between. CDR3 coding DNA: TGTGCCAGCAGCGTAGGTCCACCGACTAACTACGAGCAGTACTTC. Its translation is CASSVGPPTNYEQYF.

The DNA for the CDR3 is TGTGCCAGCCAGGGGGCGCGAGGCGAGGTCTACGAGCAGTACTTC. The encoded protein is CASQGARGEVYEQYF. The chain carries TRBV5-4 and TRBJ2-7; 8 bases are a match to TRBD1. CDR1 is SGHNT and CDR2 is YYREEE in the germline V gene (reference sequence). V was clipped by 7 bases and J by 3 bases; unmatched bases: 12. CDR3 size: 15 residues. Using reference TRBV5-4 and TRBJ2-7 for the parts outside the CDR3, the full variable domain is ETGVTQSPTHLIKTRGQQVTLRCSSQSGHNTVSWYQQALGQGPQFIFQYYREEENGRGNFPPRFSGLQFPNYSSELNVNALELDDSALYLCASQGARGEVYEQYFGPGTRLTVT.

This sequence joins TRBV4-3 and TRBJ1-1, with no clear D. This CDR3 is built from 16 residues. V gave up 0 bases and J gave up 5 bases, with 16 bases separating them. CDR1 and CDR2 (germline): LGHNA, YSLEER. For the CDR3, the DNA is TGCGCCAGCAGCCAAGAGTCGGCCCGCCGGGGAACTGAAGCTTTCTTT. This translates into CASSQESARRGTEAFF.

Written as DNA, the CDR3 is TGTGCCTGGAGTGATACTAGCGGGAGGTACATTCAGTACTTC. Residues: CAWSDTSGRYIQYF. This chain uses TRBV30 with TRBJ2-4; 12 nucleotides align to TRBD2. From germline, CDR1 is GTSNPN and CDR2 SVGIG (reference sequence). V lost 1 base to trimming and J lost 8 bases; unmatched junction nucleotides: 3. The CDR3 is 14 amino acids.

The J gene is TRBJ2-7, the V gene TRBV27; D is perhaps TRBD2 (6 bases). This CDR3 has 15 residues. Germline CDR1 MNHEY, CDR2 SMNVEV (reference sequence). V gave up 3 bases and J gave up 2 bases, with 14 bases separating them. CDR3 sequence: CASSFQERVPYEQYF. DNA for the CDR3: TGTGCCAGCAGTTTTCAGGAGCGGGTCCCCTACGAGCAGTACTTC.

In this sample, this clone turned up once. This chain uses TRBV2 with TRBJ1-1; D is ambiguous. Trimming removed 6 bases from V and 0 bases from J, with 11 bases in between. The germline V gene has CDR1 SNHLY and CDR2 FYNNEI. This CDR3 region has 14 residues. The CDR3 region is CASSATIMNTEAFF. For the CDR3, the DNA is TGTGCCAGCAGCGCGACTATCATGAACACTGAAGCTTTCTTT.

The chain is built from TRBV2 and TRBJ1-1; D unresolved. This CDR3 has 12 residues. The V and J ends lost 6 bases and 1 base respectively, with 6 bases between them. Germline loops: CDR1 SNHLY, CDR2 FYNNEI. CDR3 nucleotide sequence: TGTGCCAGCAGAACGGGGAACACTGAAGCTTTCTTT. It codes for CASRTGNTEAFF. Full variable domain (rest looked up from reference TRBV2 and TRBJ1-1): EPEVTQTPSHQVTQMGQEVILRCVPISNHLYFYWYRQILGQKVEFLVSFYNNEISEKSEIFDDQFSVERPDGSNFTLKIRSTKLEDSAMYFCASRTGNTEAFFGQGTRLTVV.

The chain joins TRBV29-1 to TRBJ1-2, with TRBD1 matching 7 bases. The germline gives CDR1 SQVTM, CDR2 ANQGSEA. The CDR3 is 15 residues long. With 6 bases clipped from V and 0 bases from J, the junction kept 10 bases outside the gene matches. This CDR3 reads CSVTTGTEANYGYTF. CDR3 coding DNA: TGCAGCGTAACCACCGGGACAGAGGCTAACTATGGCTACACCTTC.

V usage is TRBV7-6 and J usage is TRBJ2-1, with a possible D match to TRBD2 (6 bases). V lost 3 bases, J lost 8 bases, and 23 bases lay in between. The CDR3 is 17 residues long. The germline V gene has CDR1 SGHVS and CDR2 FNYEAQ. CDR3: CASSFPGTGLIIDEQFF. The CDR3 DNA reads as TGTGCCAGCAGCTTCCCGGGGACGGGACTGATAATCGATGAGCAGTTCTTC.

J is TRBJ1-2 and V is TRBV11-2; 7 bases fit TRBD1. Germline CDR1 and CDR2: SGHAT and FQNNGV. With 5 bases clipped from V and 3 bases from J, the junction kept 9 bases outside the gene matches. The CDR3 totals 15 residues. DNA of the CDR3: TGTGCCAGCAGCCCCGAAAGGGGACAGTACTATGGCTACACCTTC. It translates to CASSPERGQYYGYTF.